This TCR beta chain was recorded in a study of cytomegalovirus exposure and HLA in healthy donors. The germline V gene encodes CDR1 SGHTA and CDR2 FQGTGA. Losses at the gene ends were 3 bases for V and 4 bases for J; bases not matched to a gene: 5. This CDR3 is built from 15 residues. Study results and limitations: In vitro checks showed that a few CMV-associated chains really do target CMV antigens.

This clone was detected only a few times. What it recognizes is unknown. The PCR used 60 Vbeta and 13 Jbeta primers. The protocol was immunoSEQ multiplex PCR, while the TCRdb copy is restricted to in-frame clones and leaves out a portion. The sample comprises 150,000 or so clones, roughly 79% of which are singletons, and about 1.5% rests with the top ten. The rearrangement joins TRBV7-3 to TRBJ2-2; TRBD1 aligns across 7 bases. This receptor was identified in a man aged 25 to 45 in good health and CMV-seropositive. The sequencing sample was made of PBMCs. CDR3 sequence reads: CASSFTGERTGELFF. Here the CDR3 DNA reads TGTGCCAGCAGCTTCACAGGGGAGCGCACCGGGGAGCTGTTTTTT.